This entry lists 31 T cell receptor beta chains sequenced from one sample in a study of shared clonotypes between healthy human individuals. Some clones are missing from TCRdb's copy, which holds only in-frame ones; the method was immunoSEQ multiplex PCR. In the table there are some 2.3 million clones, 80% to 95% of which are singletons. The sample consisted of naive CD4+ T cells from PBMCs. Subset given: CD45RA+ positively selected. Receptors were obtained from a man younger than 35 in good health. Some clones in this sample may be carry-over from other donors' samples.

On this clone: Other DNA sequences in this sample translate to the same CDR3. The gene calls are TRBV18 and TRBJ2-7; 8 positions match TRBD1. Trimming at V came to 4 bases and at J to 3 bases, leaving 2 bases not matched to a gene. Germline V gene sequence: CDR1 KGHSH, CDR2 LQKENI. The CDR3 totals 13 residues. CDR3 nucleotide sequence: TGTGCCAGCTCACTAGGGACAGGCTACGAGCAGTACTTC. It codes for CASSLGTGYEQYF.

The V call is TRBV7-3, the J call TRBJ2-7; 8 bases fit TRBD1. Germline-derived CDR1 and CDR2 are SGHTA and FQGTGA. V was pared by 5 bases and J by 1 base, with 7 bases of the junction left unmatched. The CDR3 contains 15 residues. The DNA of the CDR3 is TGTGCCAGCAGCCCTGGACAGGGACAGTCCTACGAGCAGTACTTC. Translated, it gives CASSPGQGQSYEQYF.

To note about this clone: Other DNA sequences of this sample code for an identical CDR3. J is TRBJ2-7 and V is TRBV9; 13 nucleotides line up with TRBD2. The germline gives CDR1 SGDLS, CDR2 YYNGEE. Trimming cost V 0 bases and J 1 base; bases outside gene matches: 4. The length of the CDR3 is 17 residues. CDR3 region: CASSVGTSGRGSYEQYF. CDR3 bases: TGTGCCAGCAGCGTAGGCACTAGCGGGAGGGGATCCTACGAGCAGTACTTC. Complete variable domain (other parts from reference TRBV9 and TRBJ2-7): DSGVTQTPKHLITATGQRVTLRCSPRSGDLSVYWYQQSLDQGLQFLIQYYNGEERAKGNILERFSAQQFPDLHSELNLSSLELGDSALYFCASSVGTSGRGSYEQYFGPGTRLTVT.

This sequence joins TRBV7-3 and TRBJ2-6, with D possibly matching TRBD2 (5 bases). The V end was cut by 8 bases, the J end by 1 base, with 9 bases between. CDR3 size: 14 residues. Germline lookup yields CDR1 SGHTA and CDR2 FQGTGA. The CDR3 is CASRGGSGANVLTF. In DNA form, the CDR3 reads TGTGCCAGCCGAGGCGGGTCTGGGGCCAACGTCCTGACTTTC.

The chain recombines TRBV7-2 with TRBJ2-5, with D hard to call. This CDR3 is 14 amino acids long. Trimming removed 3 bases at V and 5 bases at J, with 13 bases between. In germline, CDR1 is SGHTA, CDR2 FQGNSA. For the CDR3, the DNA is TGTGCCAGCAGCTTTTCGGTCCAGACCGAGACCCAGTACTTC. Its protein product is CASSFSVQTETQYF.

The rearrangement links TRBV18 to TRBJ1-3; D perhaps matches TRBD1 (5 bases). Germline V gives CDR1 KGHSH, CDR2 LQKENI. The length of the CDR3 is 16 residues. Trimming removed 2 bases from V and 4 bases from J, with 15 bases in between. The CDR3 here is CASSPSAGAQGNTIYF. The DNA of the CDR3 is TGTGCCAGCTCACCAAGCGCCGGGGCGCAGGGAAACACCATATATTTT.

The rearrangement links TRBV11-2 to TRBJ1-5, with D unclear. CDR1 and CDR2 (germline): SGHAT, FQNNGV. V lost 4 bases and J 2 bases, leaving 12 bases between the germline ends. CDR3 size: 15 residues. The CDR3 sequence: CASSSQAGGNQPQHF. The CDR3 DNA follows: TGTGCCAGCAGCTCCCAGGCTGGGGGCAATCAGCCCCAGCATTTT.

CDR3: CSVGQGSGETQYF. CDR3 DNA: TGCAGCGTTGGTCAGGGTTCTGGGGAGACCCAGTACTTC. The rearrangement joins TRBV29-1 to TRBJ2-5, with TRBD1 as a possible D gene (5 bases). V dropped 4 bases and J dropped 5 bases, with 14 bases sitting between them. This CDR3 region has 13 residues. Per germline, CDR1 SQVTM and CDR2 ANQGSEA.

The chain couples TRBV27 to TRBJ2-1; D not resolved. The germline CDR1 and CDR2 sequences are MNHEY and SMNVEV (reference sequence). Deletions cut 2 bases from V and 4 bases from J, with 12 bases between. CDR3 length equals 15 residues. CDR3 sequence reads: CASSLSISKYNEQFF. In nucleotides, the CDR3 is TGTGCCAGCAGTTTAAGTATTAGTAAGTACAATGAGCAGTTCTTC.

This clone was counted only a few times. Other DNA sequences in this specimen translate into the identical CDR3. The chain combines TRBV7-3 with TRBJ2-6; D not certain. The CDR3 is 16 residues long. V lost 1 base, J lost 4 bases, and 11 bases lay in between. Germline V gene data show CDR1 as SGHTA and CDR2 as FQGTGA. The CDR3, as DNA: TGTGCCAGCAGCTTAATGGGTGCCCCAGGGGCCAACGTCCTGACTTTC. This encodes CASSLMGAPGANVLTF.

J is TRBJ2-1 and V is TRBV7-2, with unresolved D. CDR3 length equals 15 residues. Between the trimmed V and J ends, which lost 1 base and 1 base, there was a span of 8 bases. CDR1 and CDR2 from the germline V gene are SGHTA and FQGNSA. CDR3: CASSLDWQSYNEQFF. The CDR3 DNA is TGTGCCAGCAGCTTAGATTGGCAGTCCTACAATGAGCAGTTCTTC.

The rearrangement uses TRBV4-2 and TRBJ1-3; D is uncertain. The CDR3 has 13 amino acids. The V and J ends lost 4 bases and 2 bases respectively, with 6 bases between them. Germline CDR1 and CDR2: LGHNA and YNFKEQ. The CDR3 protein is CASSPAAGNTIYF. In DNA form, the CDR3 reads TGTGCCAGCAGCCCGGCTGCTGGAAACACCATATATTTT.

The chain links TRBV28 to TRBJ2-7; D assignment may be TRBD1 or TRBD2 (5 bases each). CDR1 MDHEN and CDR2 SYDVKM come from the germline V gene. With 5 bases removed from V and 3 bases from J, the gap between germline ends came to 17 bases. This CDR3 is built from 15 residues. The DNA of the CDR3 is TGTGCCAGCAGTCCCAGGGACCGGCCTGTCTACGAGCAGTACTTC. Translation: CASSPRDRPVYEQYF.

The chain recombines TRBV9 with TRBJ1-4; TRBD1 aligns across 7 bases. This CDR3 region has 15 residues. Germline-derived CDR1 and CDR2 are SGDLS and YYNGEE. V dropped 3 bases and J dropped 2; count of bases not matched to a gene: 4. This chain's CDR3 is CASSALGQTNEKLFF. CDR3 bases: TGTGCCAGCAGCGCCTTGGGACAGACTAATGAAAAACTGTTTTTT.

The chain employs TRBV6-5 and TRBJ2-5; possible D gene TRBD2, 6 bases. The germline CDR1 and CDR2 sequences are MNHEY and SVGAGI. The CDR3 consists of 12 residues. V shed 5 bases and J shed 5 bases, with 9 bases lying between them. CDR3 loop: CASSLGRETQYF. CDR3 nucleotides: TGTGCCAGCAGTCTAGGGAGGGAGACCCAGTACTTC.

This clone was counted once. The chain is built from TRBV7-9 and TRBJ2-3, with D perhaps matching TRBD2 (5 bases). Trimming took 3 bases from V and 5 from J, leaving 21 bases between them. CDR3 size: 17 residues. CDR1 and CDR2 from the germline V gene are SEHNR and FQNEAQ (reference sequence). The CDR3 is CASSLGSLNSAGDTQYF. The CDR3 DNA follows: TGTGCCAGCAGCTTGGGGAGTTTAAATTCGGCGGGAGATACGCAGTATTTT.

The rearrangement joins TRBV9 to TRBJ1-4; 11 bases match TRBD1. Germline trimming cut 2 bases from V and 7 bases from J; bases unmatched to any gene: 4. The CDR3 consists of 15 residues. The germline CDR1 and CDR2 sequences are SGDLS and YYNGEE. The CDR3, as DNA: TGTGCCAGCAGCGTTGGGACAGGGGGGGCTGAAAAACTGTTTTTT. Protein: CASSVGTGGAEKLFF. Full variable domain (rest looked up from reference TRBV9 and TRBJ1-4): DSGVTQTPKHLITATGQRVTLRCSPRSGDLSVYWYQQSLDQGLQFLIQYYNGEERAKGNILERFSAQQFPDLHSELNLSSLELGDSALYFCASSVGTGGAEKLFFGSGTQLSVL.

The chain combines TRBV11-2 with TRBJ2-7; 8 positions match TRBD1. CDR3 length: 15 amino acids. CDR1 and CDR2 (germline): SGHAT, FQNNGV. Trimming cost V 4 bases and J 3 bases; bases outside gene matches: 8. CDR3 residues: CASSYRTGPRYEQYF. The CDR3 DNA reads TGTGCCAGCAGCTACCGGACAGGGCCCCGCTACGAGCAGTACTTC.

The V call is TRBV27, the J call TRBJ2-1; TRBD1 agrees at 8 bases. The CDR3 consists of 12 residues. Germline-derived CDR1 and CDR2 are MNHEY and SMNVEV (reference sequence). The junction had 4 bases not matched to a gene; V was cut back by 6 bases and J by 9 bases. The CDR3 nucleotides are TGTGCCAGCAGCCTCAGGGGGCTTGAGCAGTTCTTC. Encoded protein: CASSLRGLEQFF.

The chain recombines TRBV9 with TRBJ2-1; 11 positions match TRBD1. The germline V gene has CDR1 SGDLS and CDR2 YYNGEE. V gave up 0 bases and J gave up 6 bases; unmatched junction bases: 11. This CDR3 comprises 18 residues. The CDR3 DNA sequence: TGTGCCAGCAGCGTAGAGTGGGGACAGGGGGTCGGCGGCAATGAGCAGTTCTTC. It yields the protein CASSVEWGQGVGGNEQFF.

In regard to this clone: In this CDR3 the conserved last residue, phenylalanine or tryptophan, is missing, so a read error is likely. This rearrangement joins TRBV5-1 to TRBJ2-7; 7 positions match TRBD1. The J segment lost 7 bases and the V segment lost 2 bases, leaving 9 bases of the junction unmatched. Germline V gene sequence: CDR1 SGHRS, CDR2 YFSETQ. The CDR3 spans 14 residues. In DNA, the CDR3 is TGCGCCAGCAGCTTTCGACAGGGAGTAGGGGAGCAGTACCTC. Amino acid sequence: CASSFRQGVGEQYL.

The chain uses TRBV4-2 and TRBJ2-1; tentatively, D is TRBD2 (6 bases). Germline-derived CDR1 and CDR2 are LGHNA and YNFKEQ. The CDR3 length is 17 residues. Trimming took off 1 base at V and 3 bases at J, with 16 bases between the two ends. CDR3 DNA: TGTGCCAGCAGCCAAGTGAAGGTAGCGGACTTCTACAATGAGCAGTTCTTC. Its protein is CASSQVKVADFYNEQFF.

The chain recombines TRBV5-1 with TRBJ1-3; 7 positions match TRBD1. The CDR3 covers 16 residues. Germline CDR1 SGHRS, CDR2 YFSETQ. J gave up 2 bases and V 4 bases, and 9 bases lay outside the gene matches. The CDR3 is CASSPVLGTAGNTIYF. The CDR3, as DNA: TGCGCCAGCAGCCCGGTTTTGGGGACAGCTGGAAACACCATATATTTT.

The chain has TRBV11-2 and TRBJ2-7; D may be TRBD1 or TRBD2 (6 bases each). This CDR3 spans 14 amino acids. CDR1 and CDR2 (germline): SGHAT, FQNNGV. Trimming pared 2 bases from V and 2 bases from J, leaving 10 bases between. The CDR3 loop is CASSLLGGPYEQYF. CDR3 DNA sequence: TGTGCCAGCAGCTTACTGGGGGGCCCCTACGAGCAGTACTTC.

DNA of the CDR3: TGCGCCAGCAGCTTGAATGTCGACGAAAATGAAGCTTTCTTT. Protein sequence: CASSLNVDENEAFF. This chain uses TRBV5-1 with TRBJ1-1, with D unclear. Germline lookup yields CDR1 SGHRS and CDR2 YFSETQ. V lost 1 base and J 7 bases, leaving 14 bases between the germline ends. The CDR3 length is 14 residues.

The count of this clone is one. The chain combines TRBV19 with TRBJ2-7; 12 bases map to TRBD2. Germline V gene lookup returns CDR1 LNHDA and CDR2 SQIVND (reference sequence). CDR3 length: 15 residues. V trimming: 5 bases; J trimming: 3 bases; junction bases outside the gene matches: 5. The CDR3 spells CASSSQLAGGYEQYF. CDR3 DNA: TGTGCCAGTAGTTCCCAACTAGCGGGAGGCTACGAGCAGTACTTC.

The CDR3 DNA reads TGTGCCAGCAGTCCCAGGGCGGGCGGGATCTATGGCTACACCTTC. This codes for CASSPRAGGIYGYTF. The V and J genes are TRBV25-1 and TRBJ1-2, with D tentatively TRBD1 (5 bases). Trimming cost V 5 bases and J 4 bases, with 17 bases left between them. The germline gives CDR1 MGHDK, CDR2 SYGVNS. The CDR3 runs 15 residues.

The chain employs TRBV7-9 and TRBJ2-3, with 7 bases identical to TRBD2. CDR1 and CDR2 from the germline V gene are SEHNR and FQNEAQ (reference sequence). The CDR3 length is 17 residues. The V gene end was trimmed by 5 bases and the J gene end by 6 bases; junction bases not matched to a gene: 17. The chain's CDR3 is CASSPAPGLVGADTQYF. The CDR3 nucleotides read TGTGCCAGCAGCCCCGCACCCGGACTAGTCGGGGCCGATACGCAGTATTTT.

The sample holds one count of this clone. J is TRBJ1-4 and V is TRBV5-1, with D possibly being TRBD1 (5 bases). Per germline, CDR1 SGHRS and CDR2 YFSETQ. Trimming left V 1 base short and J 7 bases short, with 14 bases between. This CDR3 has 15 amino acids. The CDR3 DNA sequence: TGCGCCAGCAGCTTGTCGGGGCAGGGAAGTGAAAAACTGTTTTTT. Translated: CASSLSGQGSEKLFF.

This clone was detected a few times. The chain uses TRBV4-1 and TRBJ1-2; D possibly corresponds to TRBD1 (5 bases). Germline V gives CDR1 MGHRA, CDR2 YSYEKL. The CDR3 is 13 residues long. The V end lost 0 bases, the J end lost 4 bases, and 6 bases lay between the germline ends. The CDR3 loop reads CASSQEGPYGYTF. CDR3 in DNA: TGCGCCAGCAGCCAAGAGGGACCCTATGGCTACACCTTC.

Comments on this clone: Other DNA sequences in this specimen translate into the identical CDR3. This chain links TRBV19 with TRBJ1-2; tentatively, D is TRBD1 (5 bases). Trimming stripped 5 bases from V and 4 bases from J, with 11 bases between. Germline V gives CDR1 LNHDA, CDR2 SQIVND (reference sequence). The CDR3 totals 13 residues. The CDR3 is CASSPGTGYGYTF. DNA for the CDR3: TGTGCCAGTAGTCCCGGGACGGGCTATGGCTACACCTTC.